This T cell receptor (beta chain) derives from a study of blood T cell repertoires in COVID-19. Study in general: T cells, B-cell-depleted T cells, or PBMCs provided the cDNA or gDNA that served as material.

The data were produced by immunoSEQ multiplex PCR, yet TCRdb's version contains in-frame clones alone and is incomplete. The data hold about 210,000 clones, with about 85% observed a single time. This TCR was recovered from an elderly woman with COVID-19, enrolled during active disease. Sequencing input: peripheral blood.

The chain's CDR3 is CASSFMTGGSGNTIYF. CDR3 DNA sequence: TGCGCCAGCAGCTTTATGACAGGGGGCTCTGGAAACACCATATATTTT. This chain links TRBV5-1 with TRBJ1-3; the match to TRBD1 covers 9 bases. The CDR3 covers 16 residues. Germline values: CDR1 SGHRS, CDR2 YFSETQ. The V and J ends lost 2 bases and 0 bases, in that order; junction bases with no gene match: 3.